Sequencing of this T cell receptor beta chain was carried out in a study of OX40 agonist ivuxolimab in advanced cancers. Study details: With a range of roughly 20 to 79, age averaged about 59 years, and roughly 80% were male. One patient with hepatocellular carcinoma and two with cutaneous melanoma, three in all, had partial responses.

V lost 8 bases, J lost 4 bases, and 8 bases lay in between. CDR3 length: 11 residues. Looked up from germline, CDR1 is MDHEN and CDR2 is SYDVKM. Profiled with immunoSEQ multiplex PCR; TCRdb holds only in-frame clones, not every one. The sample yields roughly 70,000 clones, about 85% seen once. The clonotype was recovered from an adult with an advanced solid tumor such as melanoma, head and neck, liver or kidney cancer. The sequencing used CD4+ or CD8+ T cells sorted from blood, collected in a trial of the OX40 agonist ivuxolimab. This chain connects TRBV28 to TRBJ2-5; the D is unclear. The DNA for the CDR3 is TGTGCCAGCTGTTCCTCAGAGACCCAGTACTTC. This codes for CASCSSETQYF. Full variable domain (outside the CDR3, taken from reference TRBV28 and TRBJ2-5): DVKVTQSSRYLVKRTGEKVFLECVQDMDHENMFWYRQDPGLGLRLIYFSYDVKMKEKGDIPEGYSVSREKKERFSLILESASTNQTSMYLCASCSSETQYFGPGTRLLVL.